The subject of this entry is one T cell receptor beta chain. The antigen is undetermined. This sample was included in a study of shared clonotypes between healthy human individuals. Study conclusions and caveats: Of the naive CD4 clonotypes, roughly 5.5% were shared across a few donors.

The CDR3 is 14 residues long. Trimming removed 2 bases at V and 6 bases at J, with 15 bases between. Germline loops: CDR1 SGHDT, CDR2 YYEEEE. Naive CD8 cells were CD45RO-negative, positively selected for CCR7, excluding terminally differentiated effector memory CD45RA+ cells. As handled by the study authors: Owing to the provision of junction-only sequences devoid of quality scores by immunoSEQ, filtering differed. Using immunoSEQ multiplex PCR, the repertoire was profiled, and TCRdb retains in-frame clones only, with some absent. For V, J and clone size, that table is used; D and trimming come from the DNA. The sample shows around 560,000 clones, 90% to 95% of them seen only once.

This receptor was obtained from a woman younger than 45 in good health. The rearrangement uses TRBV5-6 and TRBJ2-7; weak D call: TRBD2 (6 bases). Material for sequencing was naive CD8+ T cells sorted from blood. The CDR3 DNA follows: TGTGCCAGCAGCTTCTGGGGGGTCCGGCGCGAGCAGTACTTC. This sequence encodes CASSFWGVRREQYF.